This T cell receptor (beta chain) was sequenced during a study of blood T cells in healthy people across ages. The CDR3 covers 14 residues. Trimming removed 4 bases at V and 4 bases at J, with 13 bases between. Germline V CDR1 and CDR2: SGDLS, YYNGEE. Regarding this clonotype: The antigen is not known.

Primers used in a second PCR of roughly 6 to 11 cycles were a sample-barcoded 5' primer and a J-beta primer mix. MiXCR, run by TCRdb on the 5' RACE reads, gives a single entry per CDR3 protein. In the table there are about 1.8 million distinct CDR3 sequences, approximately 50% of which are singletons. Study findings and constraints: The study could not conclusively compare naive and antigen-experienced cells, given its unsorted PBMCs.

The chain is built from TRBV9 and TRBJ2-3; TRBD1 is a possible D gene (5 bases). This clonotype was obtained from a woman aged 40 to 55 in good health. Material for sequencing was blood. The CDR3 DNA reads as TGTGCCAGCAGCTTTAGACAGTCACCAGATACGCAGTATTTT. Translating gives CASSFRQSPDTQYF.